These T cell receptor beta chains were read from a single sample in a study of blood T cells in healthy people across ages. TCRdb reanalysed the 5' RACE reads using MiXCR and keeps one entry per CDR3 protein. The table includes about 930,000 distinct CDR3 sequences, under 35% detected once. In addition, the sample was reused for a study of T cells of mothers and their children.

The sequenced sample was blood. The receptors derive from a woman in her thirties or forties in good health. Both conserved end residues are part of each CDR3. A D gene is named only where the DNA matches it firmly. Only part of the rows carry a size: once, few, many, or a class if the clone is expanded.

d_gene	abundance	v_gene	j_gene	CDR3aa	CDR3nt
TRBD1	many	TRBV28	TRBJ2-7	CASSYDGTGNYEQYF	TGTGCCAGCAGTTACGATGGGACAGGAAACTACGAGCAGTACTTC
.	.	TRBV7-3	TRBJ2-4	CASSLPDNEQYF	TGTGCCAGCAGCTTACCGGATAATGAGCAGTACTTC
.	many	TRBV29-1	TRBJ2-7	CSVSNGRAYEQYF	TGCAGCGTCTCAAACGGTCGCGCCTACGAGCAGTACTTC
.	.	TRBV12-3/TRBV12-4	TRBJ1-1	CASSSNRATEAFF	TGTGCCAGCAGTTCGAATAGGGCCACTGAAGCTTTCTTT
.	.	TRBV30	TRBJ1-6	CAWSVVRLGFTLHF	TGTGCCTGGAGTGTAGTTCGCCTCGGGTTCACCCTCCACTTT
.	.	TRBV20-1	TRBJ2-7	CSVREAGEGEQYF	TGCAGTGTTCGGGAGGCAGGGGAAGGCGAGCAGTACTTC
.	.	TRBV11-1	TRBJ2-3	CASSLERTTLTDTQYF	TGTGCCAGCAGCTTAGAAAGGACCACCCTCACAGATACGCAGTATTTT
.	.	TRBV6-5	TRBJ1-2	CASSYAGSRAYGYTF	TGTGCCAGCAGTTACGCTGGGTCCCGGGCCTATGGCTACACCTTC
.	many	TRBV7-2	TRBJ2-7	CASSLGGLPGEQYF	TGTGCCAGTTCCTTGGGGGGCCTTCCAGGGGAGCAGTACTTC
.	once	TRBV9	TRBJ1-2	CASSVVSQLPKGYTF	TGTGCCAGCAGCGTAGTCAGCCAGCTCCCGAAAGGCTACACCTTC
.	.	TRBV12-3/TRBV12-4	TRBJ1-5	CASSPVRGPNQPQHF	TGTGCCAGCAGTCCCGTCAGGGGACCTAATCAGCCCCAGCATTTT
TRBD1	once	TRBV20-1	TRBJ2-7	CSALKGDSATYEQYF	TGCAGTGCCCTTAAAGGGGACAGCGCTACCTACGAGCAGTACTTC
TRBD2	.	TRBV7-2	TRBJ2-5	CASSLAALAGQETQYF	TGTGCCAGCAGCTTAGCGGCCCTAGCGGGGCAAGAGACCCAGTACTTC
.	.	TRBV9	TRBJ1-2	CASSPSRDLGNGYTF	TGTGCCAGCAGCCCGAGCAGGGATTTGGGGAATGGCTACACCTTC
.	.	TRBV7-3	TRBJ2-6	CASSYGASSGANVLTF	TGTGCCAGCAGCTACGGCGCGTCCTCGGGGGCCAACGTCCTGACTTTC
.	few	TRBV20-1	TRBJ1-1	CSARVQGMNTEAFF	TGCAGTGCTAGAGTCCAGGGGATGAACACTGAAGCTTTCTTT
TRBD2	.	TRBV20-1	TRBJ2-3	CSASALAGGGAPDTQYF	TGCAGTGCTAGCGCACTCGCGGGAGGCGGGGCGCCAGATACGCAGTATTTT
.	few	TRBV6-5	TRBJ1-1	CASSTTRNTEAFF	TGTGCCAGCAGTACGACACGGAACACTGAAGCTTTCTTT
TRBD2	few	TRBV4-2	TRBJ2-5	CASSQESSLAGGQETQYF	TGTGCCAGCAGCCAAGAATCTTCGCTAGCGGGGGGGCAAGAGACCCAGTACTTC
.	.	TRBV4-1	TRBJ1-1	CASSQDWQGRWNTEAFF	TGCGCCAGCAGCCAAGATTGGCAGGGGCGGTGGAACACTGAAGCTTTCTTT
.	many	TRBV14	TRBJ2-1	CASSQVRVSEQFF	TGTGCCAGCAGCCAAGTTCGAGTTAGTGAGCAGTTCTTC
TRBD1	many	TRBV12-3/TRBV12-4	TRBJ2-1	CASSRGTGLDNEQFF	TGTGCCAGCAGTCGTGGGACAGGGTTGGACAATGAGCAGTTCTTC
.	.	TRBV20-1	TRBJ1-2	CSARLSGLTSGPNYGYTF	.
TRBD1	.	TRBV3-1	TRBJ2-1	CASSQGGTGVDEQFF	TGTGCCAGCAGCCAAGGAGGGACAGGGGTGGATGAGCAGTTCTTC
.	.	TRBV6-6	TRBJ1-4	CASSSYPQGVNEKLFF	TGTGCCAGCAGTTCCTATCCACAGGGTGTTAATGAAAAACTGTTTTTT
TRBD2	.	TRBV4-3	TRBJ2-3	CASSPLAGGHMDTRYF	TGCGCCAGCAGCCCCCTTGCGGGGGGGCATATGGATACGCGGTATTTT
TRBD2	.	TRBV20-1	TRBJ2-5	CSVRSSGVIQETQYF	TGCAGTGTTAGGAGTAGCGGGGTTATCCAAGAGACCCAGTACTTC
TRBD1	few	TRBV18	TRBJ1-2	CASSRPDRGSYGYTF	TGTGCCAGCTCACGACCGGACAGGGGGAGCTATGGCTACACCTTC
.	.	TRBV7-9	TRBJ2-3	CGSSLDSPGTQYF	TGTGGCAGCAGCTTAGACAGTCCCGGTACGCAGTATTTT
TRBD1	many	TRBV24-1	TRBJ1-2	CATSRDSNYGYTF	TGTGCCACCAGTCGGGACAGTAACTATGGCTACACCTTC
TRBD2	few	TRBV6-2/TRBV6-3	TRBJ2-5	CASSYPTPAGGNQETQYF	TGTGCCAGCAGTTACCCGACCCCGGCGGGGGGTAACCAAGAGACCCAGTACTTC
.	.	TRBV4-2	TRBJ2-5	CASSQGNSADLQETQYF	TGTGCCAGCAGCCAAGGGAATAGCGCCGACCTTCAAGAGACCCAGTACTTC
.	few	TRBV5-1	TRBJ2-1	CASSVQGYEQFF	TGCGCCAGCAGCGTACAGGGTTATGAGCAGTTCTTC
.	.	TRBV12-3/TRBV12-4	TRBJ2-3	CASSLVAAGSDTQYF	TGTGCCAGCAGTTTAGTAGCAGCCGGGTCAGATACGCAGTATTTT
.	.	TRBV20-1	TRBJ2-3	CSVRDRARPSTDTQYF	TGCAGTGTTAGAGATCGGGCTAGGCCCAGCACAGATACGCAGTATTTT
TRBD2	.	TRBV4-1	TRBJ2-3	CASSRVAGDTQYF	TGCGCCAGCAGCCGGGTAGCGGGGGACACGCAGTATTTT
.	.	TRBV7-9	TRBJ1-6	CASSSANSPLHF	TGTGCCAGCAGCTCCGCGAATTCACCCCTCCACTTT
.	few	TRBV7-2	TRBJ2-3	CASSFRVRGTTDTQYF	TGTGCCAGCAGCTTTCGTGTTCGGGGGACCACAGATACGCAGTATTTT
.	.	TRBV4-1	TRBJ1-4	CASSQAVLGEKLFF	TGCGCCAGCAGCCAAGCGGTACTTGGCGAAAAACTGTTTTTT
TRBD1	many	TRBV20-1	TRBJ2-7	CSARVGGQGGYEQYF	TGCAGTGCTAGAGTTGGAGGACAGGGGGGCTACGAGCAGTACTTC
.	.	TRBV18	TRBJ2-3	CASSPPKGGDQGDTQYF	TGTGCCAGCTCACCACCTAAAGGAGGGGACCAAGGAGATACGCAGTATTTT
TRBD1	many	TRBV5-4	TRBJ2-1	CASSPGQGAWEQFF	TGTGCCAGCAGTCCGGGACAGGGGGCGTGGGAGCAGTTCTTC
TRBD1	few	TRBV9	TRBJ1-1	CASSVGQGGEAFF	TGTGCCAGCAGCGTAGGACAGGGCGGTGAAGCTTTCTTT
.	many	TRBV5-5	TRBJ2-7	CASTLQLGSYEQYF	TGTGCCAGCACCTTACAACTGGGCTCCTACGAGCAGTACTTC
.	.	TRBV2	TRBJ2-7	CASSDGPPNEQYF	TGTGCCAGCAGTGACGGACCCCCAAACGAGCAGTACTTC
.	few	TRBV29-1	TRBJ1-5	CSVVEVDSNQPQHF	TGCAGCGTTGTAGAGGTAGATAGCAATCAGCCCCAGCATTTT
.	once	TRBV11-2	TRBJ2-3	CASSLSGDGDTQYF	TGTGCCAGCAGCTTGTCGGGGGACGGGGATACGCAGTATTTT
.	once	TRBV18	TRBJ1-1	CASSPGQVATEAFF	TGTGCCAGCTCACCGGGGCAGGTGGCCACTGAAGCTTTCTTT
.	many	TRBV2	TRBJ2-7	CASSGLGGETYEQYF	TGTGCCAGCAGTGGCCTAGGCGGGGAAACCTACGAGCAGTACTTC